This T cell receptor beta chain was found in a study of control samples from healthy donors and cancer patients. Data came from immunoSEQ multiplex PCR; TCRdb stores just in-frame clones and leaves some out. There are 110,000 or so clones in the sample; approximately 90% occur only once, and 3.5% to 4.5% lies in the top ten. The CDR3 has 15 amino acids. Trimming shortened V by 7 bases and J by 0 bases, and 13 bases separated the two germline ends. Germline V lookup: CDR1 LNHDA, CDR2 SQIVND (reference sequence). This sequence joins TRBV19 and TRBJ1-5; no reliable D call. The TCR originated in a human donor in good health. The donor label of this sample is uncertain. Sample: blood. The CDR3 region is CASKSSSHSNQPQHF. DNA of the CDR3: TGTGCCAGTAAGTCCAGCAGCCATAGCAATCAGCCCCAGCATTTT.